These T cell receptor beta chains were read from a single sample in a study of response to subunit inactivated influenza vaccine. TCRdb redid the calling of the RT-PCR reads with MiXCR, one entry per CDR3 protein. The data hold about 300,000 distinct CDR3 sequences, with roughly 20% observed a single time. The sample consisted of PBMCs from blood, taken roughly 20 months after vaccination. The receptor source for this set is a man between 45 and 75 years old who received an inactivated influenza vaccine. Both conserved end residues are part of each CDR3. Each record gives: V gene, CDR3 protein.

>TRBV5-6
CASSLAQVNYGYTF
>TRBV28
CASRRQGARSNQPQHF
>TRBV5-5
CASSLAPILAGNTIYF
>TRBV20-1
CSARAPSGGSLDTQYF
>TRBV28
CASSRPLGEQYF
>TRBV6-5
CASREGAGAQHF
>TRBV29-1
CSVRPQGNYGYTF
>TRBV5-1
CASSAAWDRPYEQYF
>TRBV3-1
CASSLGTGKDEQYF
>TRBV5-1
CASSSGTGSMNTEAFF
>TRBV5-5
CASSPLETAGNTIYF
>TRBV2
CASSENVKGGIGYTF
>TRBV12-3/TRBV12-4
CASSLAGGPLYEQFF
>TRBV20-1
CSAAPGTSGFDEQFF
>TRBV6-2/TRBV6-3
CASSLGTGNHYGYTF
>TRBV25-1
CASSESTGTKNIQYF
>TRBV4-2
CASSQDGLAANYGYTF
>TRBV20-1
CSARGGGLQPQHF
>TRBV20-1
CSAARQGLNSPLHF
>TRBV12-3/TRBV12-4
CASKLAGDTGELFF
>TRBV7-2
CASSLDRYGGYTF
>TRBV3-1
CASSPGRLSGNTIYF
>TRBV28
CASSPLAGGPFTEQFF
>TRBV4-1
CASSPWYDGYNEQFF
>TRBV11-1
CASSLDRHNYGYTF
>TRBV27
CASRTDSFSPLHF
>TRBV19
CASSIGPGTTEAFF
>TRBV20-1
CSANRVTNSPLHF
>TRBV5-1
CASSLDGVETDTQYF
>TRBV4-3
CASSQELTQETQYF
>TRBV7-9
CASSLSGSGGYTF
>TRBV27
CASSQLRGTEAFF
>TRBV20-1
CSAREGTANTGELFF
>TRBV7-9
CASSRDTSNEKLFF
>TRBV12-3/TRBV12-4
CASSLALSRQETQYF
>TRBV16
CASSPDSGYGYTF
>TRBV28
CASSLSAGAFEAFF
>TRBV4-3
CASSHDGLGTGELFF
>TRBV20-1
CSARVSNEQYF
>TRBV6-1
CASSTHRVDGISSYEQYF
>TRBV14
CASSQGHGNQETQYF
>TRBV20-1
CSAFPGLPGDYGYTF
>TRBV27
CASSLLPGSQDNEQFF
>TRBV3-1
CASSHGFSGTGLFQQYF
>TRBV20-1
CSARVDSYNSPLHF
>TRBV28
CASSSSTLQTPTSSTDTQYF
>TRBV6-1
CASRPKRETTDTQYF
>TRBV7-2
CASSLEGANQPQHF
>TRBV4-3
CASSQALAGASNEQFF
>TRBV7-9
CASSLGASRNPQFF
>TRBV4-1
CASSPWGTGGNEKLFF
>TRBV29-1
CSVEAGPATEAFF
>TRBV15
CATSKPPGTRFQNTEAFF
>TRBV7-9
CASSYGQVSYEQYF